This TCR beta chain was documented in a study of blood T cell repertoires in COVID-19. The overall study: Samples came from the United States, Italy and Spain, spanning acute and convalescent COVID-19. Nucleic acid was either cDNA or gDNA, and it came from T cells, B-cell-depleted T cells, or PBMCs.

The authors' processing: By means of reference gene primer amplification, nucleated cell counts were estimated. Clones were sequenced by immunoSEQ multiplex PCR, and TCRdb holds only the in-frame ones, with some missing. V, J and clone size are taken as reported in that table, and D and trimming were inferred from the DNA itself. The sample has 150,000 to 200,000 clones; roughly 87% are singletons. Trimming shortened V by 6 bases and J by 0 bases, and 20 bases separated the two germline ends. CDR1 and CDR2 from the germline V gene are SNHLY and FYNNEI. The CDR3 sequence is 17 residues long. J is TRBJ2-5 and V is TRBV2; D might be TRBD2 (5 bases). The sequence derives from a man in his fifties or sixties with active or convalescent COVID-19. Sequenced material: peripheral blood. The CDR3 reads CASSQREPIYDQETQYF. The CDR3 bases are TGTGCCAGCAGCCAGAGGGAACCCATCTACGACCAAGAGACCCAGTACTTC. The full variable domain, with the rest looked up from reference TRBV2 and TRBJ2-5, is EPEVTQTPSHQVTQMGQEVILRCVPISNHLYFYWYRQILGQKVEFLVSFYNNEISEKSEIFDDQFSVERPDGSNFTLKIRSTKLEDSAMYFCASSQREPIYDQETQYFGPGTRLLVL.